This TCR beta chain was sequenced for a study of blood T cell repertoires in COVID-19. In the study overall: The cDNA or gDNA used as material had been derived from T cells, B-cell-depleted T cells, or PBMCs.

Study processing details: Counts of nucleated cells, estimated from reference gene primer amplification, were obtained. Generated by immunoSEQ multiplex PCR, the TCRdb table keeps only in-frame clones and is missing some. V and J calls and clone size are those listed in that table; D and trimming were worked out from the DNA. The sample yields 95,000 to 130,000 clones, about 80% seen once. V shed 5 bases, J shed 8 bases, and the junction held 6 bases outside the gene matches. Germline CDR1 is SGHTA and CDR2 is FQGTGA. The CDR3 loop spans 13 amino acids. The sequencing input was peripheral blood. V gene TRBV7-3 combines with J gene TRBJ2-7; 10 bases map to TRBD2. This receptor was obtained from a man aged 65 to 85 with active or convalescent COVID-19. CDR3 nucleotide sequence: TGTGCCAGCAGCCCAAATAGCGGGGGGCAGCAGTACTTC. Translation: CASSPNSGGQQYF.